This T cell receptor (beta chain) comes out of a study of CD8 T cells in ankylosing spondylitis. Findings and caveats of the study: Reports of some motif variants in reactive arthritis synovial fluid and blood predate this one. There was a TCR beta motif, made of roughly eight highly homologous variants, that appeared characteristic of ankylosing spondylitis blood. Significantly higher representation of disease-linked clones was reported for matched ankylosing spondylitis synovial fluid.

Looked up from germline, CDR1 is SEHNR and CDR2 is FQNEAQ (reference sequence). This CDR3 is 13 amino acids long. V lost 4 bases and J lost 7, with 11 bases in between. Comments on this clonotype: Antigen unknown.

Quantitative barcoded 5'-RACE was used to prepare TCR beta libraries. TCRdb re-called the 5' RACE reads with MiXCR, one entry per CDR3 protein. This sample has about 150,000 distinct CDR3 sequences, with around two fifths found just once. This chain connects TRBV7-9 to TRBJ2-1; perhaps D is TRBD1 or TRBD2 (5 bases each). Sequencing used synovial fluid, either unsorted or a sorted T cell fraction (not recorded which). The sequence was collected from a male donor with ankylosing spondylitis. The CDR3 coding sequence is TGTGCCAGCAGCTCCGGGGCCTTTAATGAGCAGTTCTTC. Translated, it gives CASSSGAFNEQFF.